Listed here is a single T cell receptor (beta chain). Its specificity is unknown. These data are taken from a study of cytomegalovirus exposure and HLA in healthy donors. Overall study results and limits: Compared with the approximately 680-donor mean, an Asian-associated ancestry cluster reportedly had fewer N-insertions, according to a later analysis.

Unrecorded immune exposures were likely, despite nominal health at sampling. 60 Vbeta and 13 Jbeta primers were used in PCR. Only in-frame clones appear in the TCRdb table, and some are missing; sequencing was by immunoSEQ multiplex PCR. The table lists about 200,000 clones, 79% of them singletons. Per germline, CDR1 SGHVS and CDR2 FNYEAQ. After removal of 0 bases from V and 0 bases from J, the junction contained 17 bases not matched to a gene. The CDR3 is made up of 21 amino acids. Sequencing input: PBMCs. This chain connects TRBV7-6 to TRBJ2-3, with 8 bases lining up with TRBD2. The receptor's source is a man in his fifties or sixties in good health and CMV-seronegative. In DNA form, the CDR3 reads TGTGCCAGCAGCTTAGCTTGGTTGGGGAGCGGGAGTTCCACTAGCACAGATACGCAGTATTTT. It is translated as CASSLAWLGSGSSTSTDTQYF.